This T cell receptor (beta chain) was sequenced in a study of control samples from healthy donors and cancer patients. Germline lookup yields CDR1 SGHDT and CDR2 YYEEEE. This CDR3 has 15 residues. V was shortened by 4 bases and J by 2 bases, with 13 bases between the two germline ends. Using immunoSEQ multiplex PCR, the repertoire was profiled, and TCRdb retains in-frame clones only, with some absent. The data show about 140,000 clones, with about nine tenths seen just once and about 9% held by the top ten. Specimen: blood. The chain couples TRBV5-6 to TRBJ1-3; no definite D call. The clonotype was recovered from a woman aged 25-40 years in good health. Here the CDR3 DNA reads TGTGCCAGCAGCCGTCTTGCGAGGACTGGAAACACCATATATTTT. The encoded protein is CASSRLARTGNTIYF.